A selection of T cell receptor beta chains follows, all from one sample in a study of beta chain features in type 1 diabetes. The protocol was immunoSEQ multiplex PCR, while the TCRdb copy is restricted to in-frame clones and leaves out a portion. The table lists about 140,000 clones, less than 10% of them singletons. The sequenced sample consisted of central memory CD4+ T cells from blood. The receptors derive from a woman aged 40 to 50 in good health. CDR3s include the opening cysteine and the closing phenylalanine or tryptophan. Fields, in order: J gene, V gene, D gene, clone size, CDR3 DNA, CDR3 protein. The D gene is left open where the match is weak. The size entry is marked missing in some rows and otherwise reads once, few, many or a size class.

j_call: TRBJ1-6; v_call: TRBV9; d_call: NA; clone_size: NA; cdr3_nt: TGTGCCAGCAGCGGCCGGGGTGGGGGCGATTCACCCCTCCACTTT; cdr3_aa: CASSGRGGGDSPLHF
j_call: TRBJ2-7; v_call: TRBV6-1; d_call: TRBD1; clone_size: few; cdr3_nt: TGTGCCAGCGCCGACCGGGACAGACTCTACGAGCAGTACTTC; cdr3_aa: CASADRDRLYEQYF
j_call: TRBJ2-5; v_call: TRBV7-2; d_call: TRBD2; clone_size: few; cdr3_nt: TGTGCCAGCAGTTCAGTTCAGGCGGGGGACCAAGAGACCCAGTACTTC; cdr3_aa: CASSSVQAGDQETQYF
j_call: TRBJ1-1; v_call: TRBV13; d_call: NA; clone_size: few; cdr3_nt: TGTGCCAGCAGCTTCGCCGCCTTGACTGCCCTCCCGAACACTGAAGCTTTCTTT; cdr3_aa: CASSFAALTALPNTEAFF
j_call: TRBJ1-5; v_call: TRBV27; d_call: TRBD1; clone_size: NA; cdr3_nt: TGTGCCAGCAGTCCAGACCCCTTGGACAGGCCCAATCAGCCCCAGCATTTT; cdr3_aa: CASSPDPLDRPNQPQHF
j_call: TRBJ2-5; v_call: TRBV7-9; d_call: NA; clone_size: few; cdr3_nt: TGTGCCAGCAGCTCAACCCGGGGGGCACGCGAGACCCAGTACTTC; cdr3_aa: CASSSTRGARETQYF
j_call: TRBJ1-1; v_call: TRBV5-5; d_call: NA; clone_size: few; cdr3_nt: TGTGCCAGCAGCTTGGAGACAGGAAGAGACACTGAAGCTTTCTTT; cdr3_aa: CASSLETGRDTEAFF
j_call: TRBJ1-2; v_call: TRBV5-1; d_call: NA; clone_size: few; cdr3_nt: TGCGCCAGCAGCTTGCCGGGGGGCATCCTCACTGGCTACACCTTC; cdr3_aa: CASSLPGGILTGYTF
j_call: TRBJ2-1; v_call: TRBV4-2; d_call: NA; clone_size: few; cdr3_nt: TGTGCCAGTTATATCTACAATGAGCAGTTCTTC; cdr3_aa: CASYIYNEQFF
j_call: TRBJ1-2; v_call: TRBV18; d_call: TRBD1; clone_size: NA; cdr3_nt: TGTGCCAGCTCGGAAAAGGCCGGGACAGGGGTCAACAACTATGGCTACACCTTC; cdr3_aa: CASSEKAGTGVNNYGYTF
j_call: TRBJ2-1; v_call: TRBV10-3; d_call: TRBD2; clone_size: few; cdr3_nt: TGTGCCATCAGGGGGACTAGCGGGGGGTCGGATGAGCAGTTCTTC; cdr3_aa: CAIRGTSGGSDEQFF
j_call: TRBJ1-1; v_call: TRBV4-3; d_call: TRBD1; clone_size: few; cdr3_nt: TGCGCCAGCAGCCGCGGCTCGGCAGGGGGGAACACTGAAGCTTTCTTT; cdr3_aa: CASSRGSAGGNTEAFF
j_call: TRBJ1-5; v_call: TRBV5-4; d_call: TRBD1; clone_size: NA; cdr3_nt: TGTGCCAGCAGCTTGGGGGGACAGAATCAGCCCCAGCATTTT; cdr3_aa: CASSLGGQNQPQHF
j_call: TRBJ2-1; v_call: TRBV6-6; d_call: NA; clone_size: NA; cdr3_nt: TGTGCCAGCAACCCCCAGCGGAAGGGTGAGCAGTTCTTC; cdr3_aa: CASNPQRKGEQFF
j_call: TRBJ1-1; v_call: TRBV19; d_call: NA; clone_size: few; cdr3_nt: TGTGCCAGTACCCCTCTCGGGGGCACTGAAGCTTTCTTT; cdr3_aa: CASTPLGGTEAFF
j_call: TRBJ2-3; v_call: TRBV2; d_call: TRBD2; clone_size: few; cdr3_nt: TGTGCCAGCATAGCGGGGGGCTCCGGGGATACGCAGTATTTT; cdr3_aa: CASIAGGSGDTQYF
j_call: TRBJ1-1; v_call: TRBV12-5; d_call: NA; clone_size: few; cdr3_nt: TGTGCTAGTGGTTTGGTCCGCGGGGGCATGAACACTGAAGCTTTCTTT; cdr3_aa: CASGLVRGGMNTEAFF
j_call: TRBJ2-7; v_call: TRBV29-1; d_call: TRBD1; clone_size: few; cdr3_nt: TGCAGCGTTCAGGGGACAGGGGTATACGAGCAGTACTTC; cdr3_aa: CSVQGTGVYEQYF
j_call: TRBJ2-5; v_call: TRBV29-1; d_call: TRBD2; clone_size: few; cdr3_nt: TGCAGCGTGGGGGTGGGGCTAGCGGGGTCAGAGACCCAGTACTTC; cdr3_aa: CSVGVGLAGSETQYF
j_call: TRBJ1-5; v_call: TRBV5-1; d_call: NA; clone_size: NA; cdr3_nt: TGCGCCAGCAGCTTGGATTCTTCAGGGAATCAGCCCCAGCATTTT; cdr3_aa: CASSLDSSGNQPQHF
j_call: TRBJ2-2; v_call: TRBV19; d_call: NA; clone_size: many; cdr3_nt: TGTGCCAGTAACCCGAGCGGACTCCCGAGGGAGCTGTTTTTT; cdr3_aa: CASNPSGLPRELFF
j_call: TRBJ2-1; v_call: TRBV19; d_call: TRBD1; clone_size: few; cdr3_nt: TGTGCCAGTAGTATAGAGGGACAGCTTTACAATGAGCAGTTCTTC; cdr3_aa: CASSIEGQLYNEQFF
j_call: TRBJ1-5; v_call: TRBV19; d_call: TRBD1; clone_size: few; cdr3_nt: TGTGCCAGCCTTTCGGGACAGGGGGCACAGCCCCAGCATTTT; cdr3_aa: CASLSGQGAQPQHF
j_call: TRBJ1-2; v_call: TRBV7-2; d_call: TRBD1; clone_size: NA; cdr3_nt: TGTGCCAGCAGCTTAGTGTCGCCGGGACAGGGTCCTATAAGCTATGGCTACACCTTC; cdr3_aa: CASSLVSPGQGPISYGYTF
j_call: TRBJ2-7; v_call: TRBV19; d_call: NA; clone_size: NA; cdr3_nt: TGTGCCAGTAGTACTAAGGCGGCGGGGGCCGAGCAGTACTTC; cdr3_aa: CASSTKAAGAEQYF
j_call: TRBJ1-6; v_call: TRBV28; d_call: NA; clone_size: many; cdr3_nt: TGTGCCAGCAGTTTGAAGGGGCCTAATTCACCCCTCCACTTT; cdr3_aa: CASSLKGPNSPLHF
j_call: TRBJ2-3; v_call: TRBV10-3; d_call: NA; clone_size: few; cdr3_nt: TGTGCCATCAACGGTGCGGGGTTAAAAGCAGATACGCAGTATTTT; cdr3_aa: CAINGAGLKADTQYF
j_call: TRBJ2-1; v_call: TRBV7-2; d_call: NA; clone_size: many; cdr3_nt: TGTGCCAGCAGCCCTCAGTACAATGAGCAGTTCTTC; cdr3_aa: CASSPQYNEQFF
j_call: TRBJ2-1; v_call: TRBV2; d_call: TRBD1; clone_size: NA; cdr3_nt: TGTGCCAGCACACAGGGGGTTGGCAATGAGCAGTTCTTC; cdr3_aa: CASTQGVGNEQFF
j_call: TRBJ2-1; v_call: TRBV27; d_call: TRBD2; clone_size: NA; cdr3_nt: TGTGCCAGCAGTTCGGCGGGGGGCGGGAACAATGAGCAGTTCTTC; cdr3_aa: CASSSAGGGNNEQFF
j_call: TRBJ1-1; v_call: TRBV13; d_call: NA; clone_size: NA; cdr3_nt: TGTGCCAGCCTTCGGGTGAGGAACACTGAAGCTTTCTTT; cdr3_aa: CASLRVRNTEAFF
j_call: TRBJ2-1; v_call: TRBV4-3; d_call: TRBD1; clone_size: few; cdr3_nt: TGCGCCAGCAGCCCCAGGACAGGGGGCGGTCAAGATGAGCAGTTCTTC; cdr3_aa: CASSPRTGGGQDEQFF
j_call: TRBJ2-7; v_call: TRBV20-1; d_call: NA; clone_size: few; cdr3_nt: TGCAGTGCTAGCATCACCTACGAGCAGTACTTC; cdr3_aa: CSASITYEQYF
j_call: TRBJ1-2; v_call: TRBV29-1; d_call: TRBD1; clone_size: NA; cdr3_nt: TGCAGCGTTGTAGGGGGCAGGGGGCCTAACTATGGCTACACCTTC; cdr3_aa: CSVVGGRGPNYGYTF
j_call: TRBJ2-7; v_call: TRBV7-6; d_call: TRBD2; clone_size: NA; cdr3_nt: TGTGCCAGCAGCTTAGGGGGACTACGGGGGACTAACTCCTACGAGCAGTACTTC; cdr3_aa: CASSLGGLRGTNSYEQYF
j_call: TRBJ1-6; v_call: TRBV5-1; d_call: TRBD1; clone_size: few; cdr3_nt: TGCGCCAGCAGCCGGGACAGTTTCTTGAATTCACCCCTCCACTTT; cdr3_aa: CASSRDSFLNSPLHF
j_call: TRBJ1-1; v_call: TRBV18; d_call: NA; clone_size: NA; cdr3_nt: TGTGCCAGCTCACCATTCGACAGCGCCCACACTGAAGCTTTCTTT; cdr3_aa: CASSPFDSAHTEAFF
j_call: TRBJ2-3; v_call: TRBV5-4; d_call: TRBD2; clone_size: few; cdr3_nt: TGTGCCAGCAGCTCAGGACTAGCGGGGGGGCTATTT; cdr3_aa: CASSSGLAGGLF
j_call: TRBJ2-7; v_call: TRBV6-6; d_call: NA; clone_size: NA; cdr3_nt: TGTGCCAGCGGCTCGTACTACGAGCAGTACTTC; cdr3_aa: CASGSYYEQYF
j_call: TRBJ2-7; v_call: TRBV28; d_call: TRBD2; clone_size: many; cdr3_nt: TGTGCCAGCAGTTTGGGACTAGCGGGGAACTCCTACGAGCAGTACTTC; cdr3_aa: CASSLGLAGNSYEQYF
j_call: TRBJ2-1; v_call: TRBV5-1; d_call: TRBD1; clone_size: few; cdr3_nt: TGCGCCAGCAGCATTCTGGGACAGGGAATCAATGAGCAGTTCTTC; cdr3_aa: CASSILGQGINEQFF
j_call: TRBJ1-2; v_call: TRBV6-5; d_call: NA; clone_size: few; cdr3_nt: TGTGCCAGCAGCATAAGACACGGGGATTACGGCTACACCTTC; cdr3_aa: CASSIRHGDYGYTF
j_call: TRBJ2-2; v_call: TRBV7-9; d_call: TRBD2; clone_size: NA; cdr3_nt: TGTGCCAGCATCCCTCCGGGGGGTGGTGGCACCGGGGAGCTGTTTTTT; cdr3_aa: CASIPPGGGGTGELFF
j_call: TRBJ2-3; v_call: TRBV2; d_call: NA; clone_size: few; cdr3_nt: TGTGCCTCATACGGAGATACGCAGTATTTT; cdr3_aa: CASYGDTQYF
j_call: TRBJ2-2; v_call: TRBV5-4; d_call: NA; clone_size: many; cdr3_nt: TGTGCCAGCAGCTTGGGCCAAAGAGCCACCGGGGAGCTGTTTTTT; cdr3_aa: CASSLGQRATGELFF
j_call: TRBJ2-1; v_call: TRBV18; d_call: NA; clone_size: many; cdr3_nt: TGTGCCAGCTCACCCGGCGGATGGGGCCAGTTCGATGAGCAGTTCTTC; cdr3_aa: CASSPGGWGQFDEQFF
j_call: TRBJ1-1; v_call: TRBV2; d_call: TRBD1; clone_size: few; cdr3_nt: TGTGCCACCGACAGGGGGCCCATGAACACTGAAGCTTTCTTT; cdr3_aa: CATDRGPMNTEAFF
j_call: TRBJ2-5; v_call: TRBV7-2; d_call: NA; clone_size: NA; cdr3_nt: TGTGCCAGCAGCCCGCAGTGGAGAGACCAGTACTTC; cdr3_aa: CASSPQWRDQYF
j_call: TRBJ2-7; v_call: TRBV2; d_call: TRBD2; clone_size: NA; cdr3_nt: TGTGCCAGCAGTCGGAGGGCTAGCGGAACCTACGAGCAGTACTTC; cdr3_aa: CASSRRASGTYEQYF
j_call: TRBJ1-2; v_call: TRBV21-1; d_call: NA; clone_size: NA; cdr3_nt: TGTGCCAGCAGCAAACTGCAGACCCGGGACAGACCTAACTATGGCTACACCTTC; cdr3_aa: CASSKLQTRDRPNYGYTF
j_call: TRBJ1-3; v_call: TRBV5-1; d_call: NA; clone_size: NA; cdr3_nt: TGCGCCAGCAGCCCTCAGGGGAGTGGAAACACCATATATTTT; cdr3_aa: CASSPQGSGNTIYF
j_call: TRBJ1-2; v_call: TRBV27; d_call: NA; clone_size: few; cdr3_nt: TGTGCCACCCAGACAGCCCCCTATAGCGGCTACACCTTC; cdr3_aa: CATQTAPYSGYTF
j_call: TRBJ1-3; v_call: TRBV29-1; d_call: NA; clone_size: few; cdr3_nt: TGCAGCGCTGCTGTGGGAGCGGGCTCTGGAAACACCATATATTTT; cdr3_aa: CSAAVGAGSGNTIYF
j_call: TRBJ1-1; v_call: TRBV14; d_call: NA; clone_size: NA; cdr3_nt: TGTGCCAGCAGCACAGGGACGAACACTGAAGCTTTCTTT; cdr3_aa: CASSTGTNTEAFF
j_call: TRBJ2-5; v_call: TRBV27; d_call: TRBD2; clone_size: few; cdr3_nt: TGTGCCAGCAGCCGGAGCGGGGGGGCCACAGAGACCCAGTACTTC; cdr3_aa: CASSRSGGATETQYF
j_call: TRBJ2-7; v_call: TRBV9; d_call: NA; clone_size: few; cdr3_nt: TGTGCCAGCAGCGCCCGAGGATTCCCTGGCGACGAGCAGTACTTC; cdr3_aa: CASSARGFPGDEQYF
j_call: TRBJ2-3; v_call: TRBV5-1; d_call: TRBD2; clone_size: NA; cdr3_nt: TGCGCCAGCAGTCTGGGTAGCGGGGGGACCACAGATACGCAGTATTTT; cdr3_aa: CASSLGSGGTTDTQYF